This T cell receptor beta chain was obtained from a study of blood T cells in healthy people across ages. A second PCR, run for about 6 to 11 cycles, used a sample-barcoded 5' primer plus a J-beta primer mix. MiXCR, run by TCRdb on the 5' RACE reads, gives a single entry per CDR3 protein. The sample lists roughly 1.9 million distinct CDR3 sequences, roughly two fifths occurring once. V lost 9 bases and J lost 0, with 20 bases in between. The CDR3 is made up of 16 amino acids. From germline, CDR1 is SGHVS and CDR2 FQNEAQ. This sequence was found in a human donor in good health. The sample consisted of blood. The chain recombines TRBV7-8 with TRBJ1-2; D is unclear. CDR3 sequence (DNA): TGTGCCAGTGGGTTAAACGGCGGAACATCTAACTATGGCTACACCTTC. Translating it yields CASGLNGGTSNYGYTF.